What follows are 10 T cell receptor beta chains derived from one specimen sequenced in a study of shared clonotypes between healthy human individuals. Repertoires were generated with immunoSEQ multiplex PCR, while TCRdb's copy carries only in-frame clones and drops some. The top ten clones hold under 0.6% of a sample with 1,100,000 or so clones, approximately 80% of them seen once. Sequencing was performed on memory CD4+ T cells from PBMCs. Sample subset: CD45RA-negative fraction. These receptors were collected from a man between 18 and 29 years old in good health. Some clones in this sample may be carry-over from other donors' samples.

The V call is TRBV10-1, the J call TRBJ2-1, with D hard to call. Trimming removed 1 base at V and 8 bases at J, with 18 bases between. This CDR3 comprises 16 residues. The germline gives CDR1 WNHNN, CDR2 SYGVQD (reference sequence). The CDR3 DNA reads TGCGCCAGCAGTGAGTTCGGGTCATCGACGGTGGATGAGCAGTTCTTC. Protein sequence: CASSEFGSSTVDEQFF.

This clone appeared a few times. The V and J genes are TRBV28 and TRBJ1-1; D remains ambiguous. Between the trimmed V and J ends, which lost 5 bases and 11 bases, there was a span of 12 bases. The CDR3 totals 11 residues. CDR1 is MDHEN, CDR2 SYDVKM, per germline. The CDR3, as DNA: TGTGCCAGCAGTGATCGGTATCAGGCTTTCTTT. It specifies CASSDRYQAFF.

The rearrangement uses TRBV5-1 and TRBJ1-4, with D uncertain. This CDR3 has 12 residues. V lost 1 base and J lost 6, with 4 bases in between. Germline-derived CDR1 and CDR2 are SGHRS and YFSETQ. The CDR3 DNA follows: TGCGCCAGCAGCTTGCCCGATGAAAAACTGTTTTTT. Translation: CASSLPDEKLFF.

The chain couples TRBV27 to TRBJ2-7, with D perhaps matching TRBD2 (7 bases). V dropped 3 bases and J dropped 4 bases, with 16 bases sitting between them. The CDR3 totals 15 residues. Germline CDR1 and CDR2: MNHEY and SMNVEV (reference sequence). The CDR3 is CASSFGVGGAYEQYF. The CDR3 DNA reads TGTGCCAGCAGTTTCGGCGTAGGGGGGGCTTACGAGCAGTACTTC.

The chain is built from TRBV6-1 and TRBJ2-7; TRBD1 matches 8 bases. In germline, CDR1 is MNHNS, CDR2 SASEGT. The CDR3 sequence is 17 residues long. With 1 base clipped from V and 0 bases from J, the junction kept 8 bases outside the gene matches. The CDR3 sequence: CASSEVRTGITSYEQYF. The CDR3 bases are TGTGCCAGCAGTGAAGTGAGGACAGGGATCACCTCCTACGAGCAGTACTTC.

The chain has TRBV14 and TRBJ1-1; 10 nucleotides match TRBD1. The CDR3 sequence is 15 residues long. J lost 11 bases, V lost 0 bases, and 9 bases had no gene match. Germline CDR1 is SGHDN and CDR2 is FVKESK. DNA of the CDR3: TGTGCCAGCAGCCAAGAGACAGGGGGCCTTTCAGACGCTTTCTTT. Translated: CASSQETGGLSDAFF. The full variable domain, with the rest looked up from reference TRBV14 and TRBJ1-1, is EAGVTQFPSHSVIEKGQTVTLRCDPISGHDNLYWYRRVMGKEIKFLLHFVKESKQDESGMPNNRFLAERTGGTYSTLKVQPAELEDSGVYFCASSQETGGLSDAFFGQGTRLTVV.

This chain connects TRBV5-4 to TRBJ2-3, with D maybe TRBD1 (6 bases). The V end lost 4 bases, the J end lost 3 bases, and 9 bases lay between the germline ends. CDR1 and CDR2 (germline): SGHNT, YYREEE (reference sequence). This CDR3 is built from 13 residues. For the CDR3, the DNA is TGTGCCAGCAGCCCCGGACAGACAGATACGCAGTATTTT. Translated, it gives CASSPGQTDTQYF.

The chain joins TRBV15 to TRBJ1-1; 7 bases map to TRBD1. V was pared by 1 base and J by 1 base, with 6 bases of the junction left unmatched. The CDR3 is 16 amino acids. Germline V CDR1 and CDR2: LNHNV, YYDKDF (reference sequence). The CDR3 reads CATSRGKQGTNTEAFF. In DNA, the CDR3 is TGTGCCACCAGCAGAGGGAAACAGGGGACGAACACTGAAGCTTTCTTT.

This chain links TRBV5-1 with TRBJ1-2; maybe TRBD1 (6 bases). V lost 4 bases to trimming and J lost 2 bases, with 9 bases between them. Germline CDR1 SGHRS, CDR2 YFSETQ. CDR3 length: 13 amino acids. In nucleotides, the CDR3 is TGCGCCAGCAGCAACAGGGAGAACTATGGCTACACCTTC. This sequence encodes CASSNRENYGYTF.

This rearrangement joins TRBV28 to TRBJ2-6, with D perhaps TRBD1 (5 bases). V was clipped by 4 bases and J by 4 bases, with 11 bases between them. The length of the CDR3 is 15 residues. CDR1 is MDHEN and CDR2 is SYDVKM in the germline V gene. CDR3 nucleotide sequence: TGTGCCAGCAGTTCGATAGCAGGGGGGGCCAACGTCCTGACTTTC. It translates to CASSSIAGGANVLTF.